The rows below give T cell receptor beta chains drawn from one sample of a study of blood T cell repertoires in COVID-19. The method was immunoSEQ multiplex PCR; TCRdb's version includes in-frame clones alone and lacks a portion of them. The sample contains 150,000 to 200,000 clones, about 85% of which appear only once. Sequencing was carried out using peripheral blood. The origin of the receptors is a man in his 60s with active or convalescent COVID-19. The CDR3 runs from the conserved cysteine through the conserved F or W. Fields, in order: CDR3 DNA, CDR3 protein, D gene, V gene, J gene, clone size. D genes are given only for firm matches. Clone size, where shown, is once, few, many, or a class for clones that have expanded.

CDR3 DNA: TGTGCCAGCAGCCAAGCCGACAGATACACTGAAGCTTTCTTT; CDR3 protein: CASSQADRYTEAFF; D gene: .; V gene: TRBV14; J gene: TRBJ1-1; clone size: .
CDR3 DNA: TGTGCCAGCTCATCCTCGGGGAACACTGAAGCTTTCTTT; CDR3 protein: CASSSSGNTEAFF; D gene: .; V gene: TRBV18; J gene: TRBJ1-1; clone size: once
CDR3 DNA: TGTGCCAGCAGTGAAACTCGGACAGGGCCTCTCTATGGCTACACCTTC; CDR3 protein: CASSETRTGPLYGYTF; D gene: TRBD1; V gene: TRBV2; J gene: TRBJ1-2; clone size: .
CDR3 DNA: TGTGCCAGCAGTCTTAGGTCTAGCGGGGGCCCCTCCTACAATGAGCAGTTCTTC; CDR3 protein: CASSLRSSGGPSYNEQFF; D gene: TRBD2; V gene: TRBV2; J gene: TRBJ2-1; clone size: .
CDR3 DNA: TGCGCCAGCAGCTTGATGGCAGGGTTGAACACTGAAGCTTTCTTT; CDR3 protein: CASSLMAGLNTEAFF; D gene: .; V gene: TRBV5-1; J gene: TRBJ1-1; clone size: few
CDR3 DNA: TGTGCCAGCAGTCCCACAGGGGGGGTCACCTACGAGCAGTACTTC; CDR3 protein: CASSPTGGVTYEQYF; D gene: .; V gene: TRBV27; J gene: TRBJ2-7; clone size: .
CDR3 DNA: TGTGCCAGCAGCCAAGATCTCCTAGCCAAAAACATTCAGTACTTC; CDR3 protein: CASSQDLLAKNIQYF; D gene: .; V gene: TRBV4-2; J gene: TRBJ2-4; clone size: .
CDR3 DNA: TGCGCCAGCAGTGGACTTCGGACAGAACTGAATGAAAAACTGTTTTTT; CDR3 protein: CASSGLRTELNEKLFF; D gene: .; V gene: TRBV10-1; J gene: TRBJ1-4; clone size: .
CDR3 DNA: TGTGCCTGGAGTGGCCAAGACAGGGTCACCGGGGAGCTGTTTTTT; CDR3 protein: CAWSGQDRVTGELFF; D gene: TRBD1; V gene: TRBV30; J gene: TRBJ2-2; clone size: .
CDR3 DNA: TGTGCCAGCAGCTGGCGGAATTCACCCCTCCACTTT; CDR3 protein: CASSWRNSPLHF; D gene: .; V gene: TRBV27; J gene: TRBJ1-6; clone size: once
CDR3 DNA: TGTGCCAGTAGTATTATTGGACAGAGGGGCTACACCTTC; CDR3 protein: CASSIIGQRGYTF; D gene: .; V gene: TRBV19; J gene: TRBJ1-2; clone size: .
CDR3 DNA: TGTGCCAGCAAAGAACAGGGTACGGGGGCCAACGTCCTGACTTTC; CDR3 protein: CASKEQGTGANVLTF; D gene: .; V gene: TRBV2; J gene: TRBJ2-6; clone size: .
CDR3 DNA: TGTGCCAGCAGCCGGACTAGCGGGGGCCCCACCCTGTTCTTC; CDR3 protein: CASSRTSGGPTLFF; D gene: TRBD2; V gene: TRBV3-1/TRBV3-2; J gene: TRBJ2-1; clone size: .
CDR3 DNA: TGTGCCAGCAGCGTAGCTTGGGGGGGCACAGGAAACACCATATATTTT; CDR3 protein: CASSVAWGGTGNTIYF; D gene: .; V gene: TRBV9; J gene: TRBJ1-3; clone size: .
CDR3 DNA: TGTGCCTGGAGCGCCCAAGGGGTGAGTTGGGCTTTCTTT; CDR3 protein: CAWSAQGVSWAFF; D gene: .; V gene: TRBV30; J gene: TRBJ1-1; clone size: .
CDR3 DNA: TGTGCCAGCGCGGCGGGGGGGTCCACAGATACGCAGTATTTT; CDR3 protein: CASAAGGSTDTQYF; D gene: TRBD2; V gene: TRBV2; J gene: TRBJ2-3; clone size: few
CDR3 DNA: TGTGCCTGGAGTTCCTGGACTAGCGGGGACTACAATGAGCAGTTCTTC; CDR3 protein: CAWSSWTSGDYNEQFF; D gene: TRBD2; V gene: TRBV30; J gene: TRBJ2-1; clone size: once
CDR3 DNA: TGTGCCACCAGCAGAGATTTACTCCGCCAGCCCCAGCATTTT; CDR3 protein: CATSRDLLRQPQHF; D gene: .; V gene: TRBV15; J gene: TRBJ1-5; clone size: medium-sized
CDR3 DNA: TGTGCCAGCAGTACGGGCTGGACTGTCCCGTTCTTC; CDR3 protein: CASSTGWTVPFF; D gene: .; V gene: TRBV6-5; J gene: TRBJ2-1; clone size: .
CDR3 DNA: TGTGCCAGCAGTGAAGCGAGACAGCCCTACTATGGCTACACCTTC; CDR3 protein: CASSEARQPYYGYTF; D gene: .; V gene: TRBV6-1; J gene: TRBJ1-2; clone size: .
CDR3 DNA: TGCGCCAGCAGCTTGGATACAGGGAATTACAATGAGCAGTTCTTC; CDR3 protein: CASSLDTGNYNEQFF; D gene: .; V gene: TRBV5-1; J gene: TRBJ2-1; clone size: .
CDR3 DNA: TGCGCCAGCAGCTTGGGTACCCGTCGGAATGAAAAACTGTTTTTT; CDR3 protein: CASSLGTRRNEKLFF; D gene: .; V gene: TRBV5-1; J gene: TRBJ1-4; clone size: .
CDR3 DNA: TGTGCCAGCAGCCCGACGACAGGCCAAGAGACCCAGTACTTC; CDR3 protein: CASSPTTGQETQYF; D gene: .; V gene: TRBV3-1/TRBV3-2; J gene: TRBJ2-5; clone size: .
CDR3 DNA: TGTGCCAGCAGTGGATTACGGGGGAGCAATCAGCCCCAGCATTTT; CDR3 protein: CASSGLRGSNQPQHF; D gene: .; V gene: TRBV2; J gene: TRBJ1-5; clone size: .
CDR3 DNA: TGTGCCAGCAGTGAAGCGCTAGGGGGGGGCCAGCCCCAGCATTTT; CDR3 protein: CASSEALGGGQPQHF; D gene: .; V gene: TRBV6-1; J gene: TRBJ1-5; clone size: .
CDR3 DNA: TGTGCCAGCAGCTTAGCCCATGGGGGGACCCAAGCTTTCTTT; CDR3 protein: CASSLAHGGTQAFF; D gene: .; V gene: TRBV7-2; J gene: TRBJ1-1; clone size: .
CDR3 DNA: TGTGCCAGCAGGCAGACAATTGCCACTGAAGCTTTCTTT; CDR3 protein: CASRQTIATEAFF; D gene: .; V gene: TRBV7-3; J gene: TRBJ1-1; clone size: .
CDR3 DNA: TGCGCCAGCAGCCCCCAACCGGGACAGGGCTACACTGAAGCTTTCTTT; CDR3 protein: CASSPQPGQGYTEAFF; D gene: TRBD1; V gene: TRBV5-1; J gene: TRBJ1-1; clone size: .
CDR3 DNA: TGTGCCATCAAAGGGGGGGCGACCCCCTACGAGCAGTACTTC; CDR3 protein: CAIKGGATPYEQYF; D gene: .; V gene: TRBV10-3; J gene: TRBJ2-7; clone size: .
CDR3 DNA: TGTGCCAGCAGCTTAGTCAAGGGACACCGGGGCCAAGAGACCCAGTACTTC; CDR3 protein: CASSLVKGHRGQETQYF; D gene: .; V gene: TRBV7-2; J gene: TRBJ2-5; clone size: once
CDR3 DNA: TGTGCCAGCAGTGAAGAGGGGGCTCGCCACAAAGCTTTCTTT; CDR3 protein: CASSEEGARHKAFF; D gene: TRBD1; V gene: TRBV2; J gene: TRBJ1-1; clone size: .
CDR3 DNA: TGTGCCAGCAGCTTAGAAGAACAGGGGGCGAGGAATTCACCCCTCCACTTT; CDR3 protein: CASSLEEQGARNSPLHF; D gene: TRBD1; V gene: TRBV11-2; J gene: TRBJ1-6; clone size: .
CDR3 DNA: TGTGCCAGTAGTATTGAGGGAAACACCATATATTTT; CDR3 protein: CASSIEGNTIYF; D gene: .; V gene: TRBV19; J gene: TRBJ1-3; clone size: once